There are a few counts of the clone carrying this TCR beta chain. V lost 7 bases to trimming and J lost 6 bases, with 18 bases between them. This CDR3 has 14 amino acids. In germline, CDR1 is ENHRY, CDR2 SYGVKD. Assay used: immunoSEQ multiplex PCR; TCRdb lists only in-frame clones, some missing. Seen here are roughly 180,000 clones, 65% to 85% observed once, and the top ten hold about 5.7%. This sample was included in a study of blood T cell repertoires in COVID-19. Across the whole study: Samples representing acute and convalescent COVID-19 were sourced from the United States, Italy and Spain.

Categorization into cohorts depended on clinical history that participants reported. This chain uses TRBV10-3 with TRBJ1-1; a weak D match, TRBD1 (6 bases). Sequenced sample: PBMCs or T cells enriched from blood (not recorded which). The TCR was taken from a woman aged 40 to 55 with acute COVID-19. The CDR3 DNA reads TGTGCCATCACTCCATACCAGGGGATAGCTGAAGCTTTCTTT. This sequence encodes CAITPYQGIAEAFF.